The source of this T cell receptor beta chain is a study of blood T cells in healthy people across ages. The germline CDR1 and CDR2 sequences are SGHDN and FVKESK. The CDR3 is 14 residues long. Broader study findings: Strong correlation was found linking TCR beta diversity to naive T cell percentage.

A J-beta primer mix and a sample-barcoded 5' primer were used in a second PCR of about 7 to 12 cycles. Via MiXCR, TCRdb re-called the 5' RACE reads, giving one row per CDR3 protein. The table includes 850,000 to 1,000,000 distinct CDR3 sequences, roughly 51% detected once. A remark on this clonotype: Antigen unknown.

The V call is TRBV14, the J call TRBJ2-5; 8 nucleotides agree with TRBD2. The end of the DNA aligns better with TRBJ2-7, so the J call may be wrong. The clonotype was recovered from a woman aged 55-69 years in good health. Source material: blood. The CDR3 sequence is CASSIRGGFTEQYF. The CDR3 nucleotides read TGTGCCAGCAGTATACGCGGGGGGTTTACCGAGCAGTACTTC.